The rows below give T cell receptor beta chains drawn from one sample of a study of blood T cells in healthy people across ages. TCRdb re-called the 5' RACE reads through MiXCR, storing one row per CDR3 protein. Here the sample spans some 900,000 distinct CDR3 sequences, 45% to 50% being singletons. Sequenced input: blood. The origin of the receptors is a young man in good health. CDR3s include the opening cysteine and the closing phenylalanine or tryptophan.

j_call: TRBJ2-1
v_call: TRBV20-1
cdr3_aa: CSARDVIGAQHEQFF

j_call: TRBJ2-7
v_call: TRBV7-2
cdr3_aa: CASRPTSGGSYEQYF

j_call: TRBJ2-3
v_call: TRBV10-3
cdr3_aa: CASNVGDTQYF

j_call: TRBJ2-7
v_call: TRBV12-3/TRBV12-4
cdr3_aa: CASGPGRTKLSYEQYF

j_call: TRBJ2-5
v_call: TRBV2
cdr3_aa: CASNTQGAKETQYF

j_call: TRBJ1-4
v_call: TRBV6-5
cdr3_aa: CASSHQGATNEKLFF

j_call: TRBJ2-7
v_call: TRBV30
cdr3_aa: CAWKHQYF

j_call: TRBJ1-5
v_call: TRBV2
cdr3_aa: CASRGTENSNQPQHF

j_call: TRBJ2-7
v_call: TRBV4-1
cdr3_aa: CASSQDAPGAYEQYF

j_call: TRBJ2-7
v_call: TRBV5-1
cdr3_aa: CASSPRDPDEQYF

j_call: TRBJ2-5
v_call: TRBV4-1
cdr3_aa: CASSQGTEETQYF

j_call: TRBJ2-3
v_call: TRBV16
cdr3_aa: CASSHGQGAGTQYF

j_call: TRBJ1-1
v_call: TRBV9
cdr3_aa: CATGRGSNTEAFF